Included here is one T cell receptor (beta chain) sequence, with context. Only a few counts were recorded for this clone. It lacks a known antigen. Base qualities are missing; no much larger clone stands one base away. This specimen comes from a study of cytomegalovirus exposure and HLA in healthy donors (dated by TCRdb to about 2017). About the study as a whole: An earlier analysis of roughly 570 of the donors reported approximately 280 Gb of sequence data and 95 million to 130 million unique TCR beta sequences obtained from around 190 million T cells. About 280 gigabases of sequencing data and tens of millions of unique TCR sequences made up an early release that covered fewer than 650 HLA-typed donors. Among the roughly 410 genotyped donors, 81% belonged to the genetic ancestry cluster associated with self-reported Caucasian donors. The study aimed to test whether cataloging public T cell receptors could reveal signatures of past pathogen exposure. The study used immunosequencing to profile the T cell repertoires of 600 to 850 subjects and linked those repertoires to cytomegalovirus serostatus. In addition to the first cohort of 666 subjects, a separate validation cohort of under 150 different subjects was used. High-throughput TCR immunosequencing, statistical association of individual TCRs with disease status, and machine learning were combined to predict cytomegalovirus infection status. A later analysis re-examined previously published TCR beta repertoires from hundreds of donors and added high-resolution HLA genotyping to investigate patterns of TCR occurrence. The later analysis used no new phenotypic data to find candidate immune exposures, relying instead on TCR beta sequences and their occurrence across donors. An earlier analysis of a few hundred of the donors applied high-throughput TCR beta sequencing to assess whether each TCR beta V gene segment acted as functional or pseudogenic. Donor age, sex, ethnicity and CMV serostatus were compiled together with the repertoire data. A later genetic analysis used genome-wide SNP genotypes for about three fifths of the roughly 700 donors, treating that subset as a discovery cohort. All discovery cohort repertoires had been generated on a single sequencing platform. HLA typing covered class I and class II loci at four-digit resolution. Typing coverage varied by locus: roughly 629-640 donors for A, B, C, DRB1 and DQB1; approximately 560 for DQA1; approximately 570 for DPA1; approximately 490 for DPB1. Four or five DR-DQ haplotypes were handled as single units for association and clustering because linkage in the cohort was strong. Among roughly 400 genotyped donors of the cohort, an average of about 240,000 unique TCR beta nucleotide sequences was sequenced per donor, of which about 19% were non-productive.

V and J are trimmed by 1 base and 9 bases, and the gene matches miss 12 bases of the junction. The CDR3 contains 16 residues, cysteine and phenylalanine counted. CDR3 DNA is the only sequence kept; it has 48 bases, read in frame from the first base. CDR1 LGHNA and CDR2 YSLEER are derived from the germline V gene. The cohort comprised some 680 healthy bone marrow donors. At the time of sampling, every cohort member was nominally healthy, though immune exposures that went unrecorded were likely present. The donor was CMV seronegative and was included in the group of a few hundred seronegative cohort members. Each donor provided a peripheral blood sample, and peripheral blood mononuclear cells were used for TCR beta sequencing. Genomic DNA extraction from the blood cell samples was performed with the Qiagen DNeasy Blood Extraction Kit. Study-wide conclusions, independent of this receptor: While some public TCRs were present in many individuals, most TCR sequences turned up only very rarely across donors. In a later analysis, the rate of TCR association differed among HLA loci, with DRB1 alleles having the most associated TCRs and HLA-C alleles having the fewest. When HLA alleles, especially DR and DQ, strongly co-occurred, TCR associations were difficult to assign to individual alleles. Because the 87-base-pair reads could not distinguish some IMGT-functional V segments, including TRBV6-2 and TRBV6-3, those segments were excluded. For the cohort, immune exposure information was limited to CMV serostatus. A cluster of highly shared sequence variants was judged likely to represent a technical artifact of the sequencing pipeline. Correlated functional status among segregating V segments might reflect linkage disequilibrium, but an unknown experimental factor could not be ruled out. An earlier analysis of approximately 540 of the donors showed that most TCR beta V segments appeared in productive rearrangements either about 87% or about 30% of the time, which broadly matched IMGT annotations. A later analysis found that most CMV-associated TCR beta chains appeared HLA-restricted, with HLA associations seemingly driven largely by CMV exposure. In a later analysis, several top co-occurrence clusters were reported to appear linked to parvovirus B19, influenza, CMV and Epstein-Barr virus. Because counts were too low, around 18 rarely observed V segments, including chromosome 9 orphons, were left out of the earlier analysis of 500 to 650 of the donors. Roughly uniform sequencing depth across donors was assumed in presence/absence analyses, although this assumption may not hold. Cytomegalovirus status was reported to be diagnosed by the classifier with high specificity and sensitivity in both the original and validation cohorts. The cohort was sequenced for TCR beta chains only, and without alpha or paired-chain data the features that could be detected were limited. A later analysis associated 16,951 TCR beta sequences with specific HLA alleles at a false discovery rate of 0.05. An association between a missense DCLRE1C variant and V-gene and J-gene trimming of TCR beta chains was found in a later genetic analysis and replicated in an independent cohort. HLA typing was unavailable for some donors at each locus, so association tests used only the typed subset. In the study, some 160 TCR beta chains were listed as associated with cytomegalovirus. In a later analysis, HLA-associated TCR beta chains showed more clonal expansion and lower generation probabilities than non-associated chains that were equally common. A further reported finding was that TCR beta sequences accurately predicted the HLA-A and HLA-B alleles for most subjects in the first cohort. A few of the identified cytomegalovirus-associated TCR beta chains were confirmed in vitro to be specific for cytomegalovirus antigens. In a later genetic analysis, fewer N-insertions in productive TCRs were reported among donors in an Asian-associated ancestry cluster than the approximately 670-donor mean. It was suggested by the authors that the approach could potentially be generalized to other disease states and immunological phenotypes.

Library preparation was by the immunoSEQ multiplex PCR assay. For the multiplex PCR, a mixture combining 60 forward primers for TCR Vbeta segments and 13 reverse primers for TCR Jbeta segments was used. The CDR3 region of rearranged TCR beta genes was amplified from genomic DNA with a multiplex PCR assay. The Illumina HiSeq System was used to sequence the amplified TCR beta libraries as 87-base-pair reads. The original pipeline was this. A later analysis tallied tens of millions of unique TCR beta chains across the 666 repertoires, and some 12 million of those chains were shared by two or more donors. Raw reads were error-corrected and collapsed into unique sequences with a nearest-neighbor algorithm that merged closely related sequences to remove PCR and sequencing errors. To assign V, D and J gene segments, CDR3 sequences were aligned to IMGT reference sequences. Each retained sequence needed at least a six-nucleotide match to both a V gene segment and a J gene segment. Rearrangements were called productive when the CDR3 lacked stop codons and stayed in frame with V and J; all others were non-productive. CDR3 was defined by IMGT convention, running from the second conserved V-encoded cysteine to the conserved J-encoded phenylalanine. In an earlier analysis of just under 600 of the donors, sequences lacking an unambiguous match to a single V gene segment were excluded. In an earlier analysis of a few hundred of the donors, V segments were called functional above 56.7% productive rearrangements and were called segregating when the between-donor standard deviation exceeded 5%. A statistical classification framework was built to diagnose cytomegalovirus status from the catalog of TCR beta chain sequences. In a later analysis, TCR nucleotide sequences were compared against IMGT/GENE-DB human TR gene sequences so that V and J genes could be assigned. A later analysis assigned CDR3 sequences and most-parsimonious VDJ recombination scenarios with the TCRdist pipeline. In a later analysis, each TCR beta chain was defined by its CDR3 amino acid sequence together with its V-gene family, and reads lacking a unique V-gene family were excluded. As a way to deal with suspected cross-contamination and a sequencing artifact, a later analysis dropped 450 to 700 nucleotide sequences that were highly shared and had low generation probability. In a later analysis, a clonal expansion index was calculated for each public chain from normalized within-repertoire ranks of inferred template counts. A later analysis computed generation probabilities with a VDJ recombination model fitted to out-of-frame rearrangements, and checked the results against IGoR. In a later analysis, TCR-TCR, TCR-HLA and TCR-CMV co-occurrence was scored with hypergeometric tests, and a repertoire-size bias correction was applied to TCR pairs. False discovery rates were estimated in a later analysis by permuting HLA or CMV assignments 20 times. A later analysis grouped co-occurring TCRs with DBSCAN, adding TCRdist sequence similarity when clustering within HLA-allele-positive subsets. Repertoires with fewer than 30,000 or more than 120,000 public chains, plus five repertoires with anomalous nucleotide sharing, were excluded from co-occurrence clustering. TCRdb's version of the immuneACCESS table is confined to in-frame rearrangements and falls short of the full clone set. An unresolved V gene accounts for under half of the shortfall where checked; the remainder is of unknown origin. The V and J calls and clone size were taken over from that table, and D and trimming were inferred from the DNA. The sample records approximately 110,000 clones, approximately 79% of which are singletons. Over 3% of the sample comes from the top ten.

The rearranged segments are TRBV4-3 and TRBJ2-4; TRBD2 lines up with 7 middle nucleotides. The clonotype comes from a woman in her thirties or forties in good health and CMV-seronegative. The material sequenced was PBMCs. CDR3 reads: CASSQGDLTGRGIQYF. The DNA sequence follows: TGCGCCAGCAGCCAAGGGGACTTGACTGGGAGGGGCATTCAGTACTTC.